This passage covers 17 T cell receptor beta chains from one sample sequenced in a study of T-cell memory formation after mild COVID-19. TCRdb analysed the 5' RACE reads with MiXCR anew, one entry per CDR3 protein. Of fewer than 350,000 distinct CDR3 sequences in the sample, about a sixth were seen once. The source material was PBMCs or a T cell subset sorted from them (not recorded which). Receptors were obtained from a man between 18 and 29 years old who had mild COVID-19 (a few samples of this study predate the infection). Cell type and time point are not known.

This clonotype came up many times. The rearrangement links TRBV29-1 to TRBJ2-3, with D unresolved. The CDR3 covers 10 residues. Germline V lookup: CDR1 SQVTM, CDR2 ANQGSEA. Trimming pared 6 bases from V and 5 bases from J, leaving 6 bases between. CDR3 nucleotides: TGCAGCGTGTGGGGAGATACGCAGTATTTT. Its protein is CSVWGDTQYF.

The table lists this clonotype with a few counts. This rearrangement joins TRBV2 to TRBJ2-5; TRBD2 might be the D (6 bases). Trimming removed 5 bases from V and 4 bases from J, with 20 bases in between. The CDR3 consists of 16 residues. Germline CDR1 reads SNHLY; CDR2 reads FYNNEI. The CDR3 bases are TGTGCCAGCAGTCTTTTAGATGGGAGGCCTCTAGAGACCCAGTACTTC. This codes for CASSLLDGRPLETQYF.

The chain joins TRBV15 to TRBJ1-1; D is unclear. V was pared by 1 base and J by 4 bases, with 16 bases between. CDR3 length: 16 residues. The V gene's germline CDR1 is LNHNV and CDR2 YYDKDF (reference sequence). The CDR3 sequence: CATSRGIAGRGTEAFF. The CDR3 nucleotides are TGTGCCACCAGCAGAGGTATAGCTGGGCGGGGCACTGAAGCTTTCTTT.

In this sample, this clonotype turned up a few times. The chain has TRBV20-1 and TRBJ2-3; D perhaps matches TRBD1 (6 bases). The germline V gene has CDR1 DFQATT and CDR2 SNEGSKA (reference sequence). The V gene lost 3 bases and the J gene lost 0 bases, with 13 bases spanning the gap. The CDR3 extends over 15 amino acids. Here the CDR3 reads CSASSGQTSTDTQYF. In DNA, the CDR3 is TGCAGTGCTAGTTCCGGACAGACTAGCACAGATACGCAGTATTTT.

This clonotype was detected a few times. The J gene is TRBJ1-1, the V gene TRBV29-1; D is unresolved. Germline CDR1 is SQVTM and CDR2 is ANQGSEA. V was trimmed by 3 bases and J by 3 bases, leaving 8 bases between them. The CDR3 is 12 residues long. For the CDR3, the DNA is TGCAGCGTTGATGACGGGCACACTGAAGCTTTCTTT. Translated, it gives CSVDDGHTEAFF.

The chain joins TRBV20-1 to TRBJ1-1; perhaps TRBD1 as D (6 bases). Germline V gene lookup returns CDR1 DFQATT and CDR2 SNEGSKA (reference sequence). V was cut by 3 bases and J by 2 bases, with 10 bases left in between. This CDR3 has 13 amino acids. CDR3 amino acids: CSARRGGNTEAFF. The CDR3 nucleotides are TGCAGTGCTAGGAGGGGGGGCAACACTGAAGCTTTCTTT.

This clonotype has a handful of counts. The chain has TRBV4-1 and TRBJ2-1; D tentatively reads TRBD1 or TRBD2 (6 bases each). The CDR3 runs 18 residues. Deletions cut 5 bases from V and 3 bases from J, with 23 bases between. CDR1 is MGHRA and CDR2 is YSYEKL in the germline V gene. The CDR3 nucleotides are TGCGCCAGCAGCACCCAATTAAGGGGGGAGATTTACTACAATGAGCAGTTCTTC. Translating gives CASSTQLRGEIYYNEQFF.

In this sample, this clonotype turned up a few times. The CDR3 DNA reads as TGTGCCAGCAGCTTGCCCAGGGATGGCACTGAAGCTTTCTTT. Amino acids: CASSLPRDGTEAFF. V usage is TRBV7-9 and J usage is TRBJ1-1, with D perhaps TRBD1 (5 bases). V gave up 3 bases and J gave up 4 bases, with 12 bases separating them. The germline V gene encodes CDR1 SEHNR and CDR2 FQNEAQ (reference sequence). The CDR3 length is 14 residues. Filled out from reference TRBV7-9 and TRBJ1-1, the complete variable domain reads DTGVSQNPRHKITKRGQNVTFRCDPISEHNRLYWYRQTLGQGPEFLTYFQNEAQLEKSRLLSDRFSAERPKGSFSTLEIQRTEQGDSAMYLCASSLPRDGTEAFFGQGTRLTVV.

The chain combines TRBV7-9 with TRBJ2-4, with D hard to call. Germline V CDR1 and CDR2: SEHNR, FQNEAQ (reference sequence). Trimming took off 7 bases at V and 1 base at J, with 11 bases between the two ends. The CDR3 is 14 amino acids. The CDR3 loop is CASTQDGAKNIQYF. The CDR3 bases are TGTGCCAGCACCCAAGACGGCGCCAAAAACATTCAGTACTTC. The variable domain in full, with the rest retrieved from reference TRBV7-9 and TRBJ2-4, is DTGVSQNPRHKITKRGQNVTFRCDPISEHNRLYWYRQTLGQGPEFLTYFQNEAQLEKSRLLSDRFSAERPKGSFSTLEIQRTEQGDSAMYLCASTQDGAKNIQYFGAGTRLSVL.

This clonotype has just a few counts. The chain uses TRBV5-6 and TRBJ1-2; D is unresolved. The CDR3 extends over 13 amino acids. V was cut by 2 bases and J by 3 bases, with 8 bases left in between. From germline, CDR1 is SGHDT and CDR2 YYEEEE. The CDR3 coding sequence is TGTGCCAGCAGCTTTGTCGGCTACTATGGCTACACCTTC. This gives the protein CASSFVGYYGYTF.

For the CDR3, the DNA is TGTGCCAGCAGCCAAGTCCCGGGACTAGCGGGGGGCTTAAGCTACGAGCAGTACTTC. Protein product: CASSQVPGLAGGLSYEQYF. The V gene is TRBV4-2, the J gene TRBJ2-7; TRBD2 agrees at 15 bases. Germline values: CDR1 LGHNA, CDR2 YNFKEQ. Trimming took 1 base from V and 3 from J; bases not matched to a gene: 10. This CDR3 spans 19 amino acids.

J is TRBJ1-4 and V is TRBV15; D is uncertain. The germline V and J ends were trimmed by 0 bases and 8 bases, with 10 bases remaining between them. Germline V gives CDR1 LNHNV, CDR2 YYDKDF (reference sequence). This CDR3 has 14 amino acids. The CDR3 region has the DNA TGTGCCACCAGCAGAGATGCGATCTCCGAAAAACTGTTTTTT. Amino acids: CATSRDAISEKLFF. Full variable domain (outside the CDR3, taken from reference TRBV15 and TRBJ1-4): DAMVIQNPRYQVTQFGKPVTLSCSQTLNHNVMYWYQQKSSQAPKLLFHYYDKDFNNEADTPDNFQSRRPNTSFCFLDIRSPGLGDTAMYLCATSRDAISEKLFFGSGTQLSVL.

This clonotype was seen many times. This chain connects TRBV6-5 to TRBJ1-1; 8 bases fit TRBD1. The V and J ends lost 0 bases and 5 bases, in that order; junction bases with no gene match: 8. This CDR3 spans 16 amino acids. Germline V gene sequence: CDR1 MNHEY, CDR2 SVGAGI. The CDR3 here is CASSYSAGGQGTEAFF. CDR3 bases: TGTGCCAGCAGTTACTCGGCAGGGGGCCAGGGAACTGAAGCTTTCTTT.

This rearrangement joins TRBV4-2 to TRBJ1-1, with D perhaps TRBD1 (5 bases). CDR3 size: 12 residues. Trimming stripped 1 base from V and 8 bases from J, with 8 bases between. The germline CDR1 and CDR2 sequences are LGHNA and YNFKEQ. The CDR3 spells CASSQVDSEAFF. The CDR3 DNA reads TGTGCCAGCAGCCAAGTTGACAGCGAAGCTTTCTTT.

The rearrangement uses TRBV29-1 and TRBJ2-5, with TRBD2 matching 7 bases. Losses at the gene ends were 7 bases for V and 2 bases for J; bases not matched to a gene: 10. Germline assignment: CDR1 SQVTM and CDR2 ANQGSEA. The CDR3 totals 14 residues. CDR3 sequence: CSGCPRGDQETQYF. The CDR3 bases are TGCAGCGGCTGCCCCCGGGGGGATCAAGAGACCCAGTACTTC.

The chain couples TRBV4-1 to TRBJ1-2; 10 bases are shared with TRBD1. V lost 4 bases to trimming and J lost 8 bases; unmatched junction nucleotides: 7. This CDR3 has 14 residues. Germline lookup yields CDR1 MGHRA and CDR2 YSYEKL. CDR3 loop: CASSPDRGPGGYTF. CDR3 sequence (DNA): TGCGCCAGCAGCCCCGACAGGGGGCCGGGAGGCTACACCTTC.

The gene calls are TRBV10-3 and TRBJ2-1, with 8 nucleotides matching TRBD2. Trimming took 11 bases from V and 10 from J; bases not matched to a gene: 13. Per germline, CDR1 ENHRY and CDR2 SYGVKD. The CDR3 is 13 residues long. CDR3 coding DNA: TGTGCCTCTTCTTCGGGGGGGCGTGAAGAGCAGTTCTTC. Translating it yields CASSSGGREEQFF.